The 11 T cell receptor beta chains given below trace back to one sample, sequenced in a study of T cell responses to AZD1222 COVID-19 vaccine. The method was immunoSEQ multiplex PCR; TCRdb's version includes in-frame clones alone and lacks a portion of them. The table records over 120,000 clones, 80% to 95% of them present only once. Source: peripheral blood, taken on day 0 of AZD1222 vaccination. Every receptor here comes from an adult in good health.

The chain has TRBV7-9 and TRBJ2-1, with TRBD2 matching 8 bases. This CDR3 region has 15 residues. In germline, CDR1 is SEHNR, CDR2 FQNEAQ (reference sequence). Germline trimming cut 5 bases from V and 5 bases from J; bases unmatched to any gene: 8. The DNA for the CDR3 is TGTGCCAGCAGCCAGAGCGGGGGCCTGGACAATGAGCAGTTCTTC. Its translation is CASSQSGGLDNEQFF.

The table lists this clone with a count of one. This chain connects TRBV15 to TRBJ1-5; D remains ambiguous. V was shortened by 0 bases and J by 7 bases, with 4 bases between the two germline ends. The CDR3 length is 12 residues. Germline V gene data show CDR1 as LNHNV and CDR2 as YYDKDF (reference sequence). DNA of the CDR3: TGTGCCACCAGCAGAGATTTACAGCCCCAGCATTTT. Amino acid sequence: CATSRDLQPQHF.

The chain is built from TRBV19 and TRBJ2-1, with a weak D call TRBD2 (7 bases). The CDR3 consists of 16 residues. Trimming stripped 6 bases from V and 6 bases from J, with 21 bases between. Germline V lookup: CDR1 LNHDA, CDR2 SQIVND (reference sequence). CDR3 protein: CASSRGERGLPNEQFF. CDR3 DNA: TGTGCCAGTAGCAGGGGAGAGCGGGGTCTTCCCAATGAGCAGTTCTTC.

The DNA for the CDR3 is TGTGCCAGCAGCAAAGACGGGGGGCGCGAAGCTTTCTTT. Residues: CASSKDGGREAFF. The chain joins TRBV21-1 to TRBJ1-1. TRBV21-1 is described as a pseudogene. The CDR3 covers 13 residues.

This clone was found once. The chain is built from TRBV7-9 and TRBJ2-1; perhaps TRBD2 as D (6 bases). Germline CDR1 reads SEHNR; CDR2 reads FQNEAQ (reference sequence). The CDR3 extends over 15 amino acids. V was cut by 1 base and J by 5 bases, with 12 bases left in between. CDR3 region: CASSLGGNANNEQFF. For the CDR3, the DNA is TGTGCCAGCAGCTTAGGCGGGAATGCTAACAATGAGCAGTTCTTC.

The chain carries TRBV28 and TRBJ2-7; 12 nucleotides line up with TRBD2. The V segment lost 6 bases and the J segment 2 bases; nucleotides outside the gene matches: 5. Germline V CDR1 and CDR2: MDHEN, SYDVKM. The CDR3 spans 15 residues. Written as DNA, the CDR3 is TGTGCCAGCAGGCCCACTAGCGGGGGGACCTACGAGCAGTACTTC. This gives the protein CASRPTSGGTYEQYF.

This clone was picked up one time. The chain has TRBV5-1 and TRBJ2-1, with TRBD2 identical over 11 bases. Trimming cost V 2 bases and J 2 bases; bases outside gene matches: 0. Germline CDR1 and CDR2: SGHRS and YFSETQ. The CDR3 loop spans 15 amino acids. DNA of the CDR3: TGCGCCAGCAGCTTACTAGCGGGAGCCTACAATGAGCAGTTCTTC. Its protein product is CASSLLAGAYNEQFF.

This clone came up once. The CDR3 loop is CASSPPGSQRGYTF. CDR3 nucleotide sequence: TGTGCCAGCTCACCACCTGGCAGCCAGAGGGGCTACACCTTC. This chain connects TRBV18 to TRBJ1-2; D is uncertain. Germline V gene lookup returns CDR1 KGHSH and CDR2 LQKENI. V dropped 0 bases and J dropped 8 bases, with 13 bases sitting between them. The CDR3 loop spans 14 amino acids.

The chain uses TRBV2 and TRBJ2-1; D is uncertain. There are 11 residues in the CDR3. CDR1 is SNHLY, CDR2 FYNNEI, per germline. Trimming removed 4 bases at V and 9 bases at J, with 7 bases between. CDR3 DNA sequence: TGTGCCAGCAGTGTAGCACTTGAGCAGTTCTTC. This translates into CASSVALEQFF.

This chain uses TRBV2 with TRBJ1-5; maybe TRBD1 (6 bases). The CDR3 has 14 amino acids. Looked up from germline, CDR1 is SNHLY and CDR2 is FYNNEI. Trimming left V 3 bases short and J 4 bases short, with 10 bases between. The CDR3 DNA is TGTGCCAGCAGTGATCGACAGGAAAATCAGCCCCAGCATTTT. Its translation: CASSDRQENQPQHF.

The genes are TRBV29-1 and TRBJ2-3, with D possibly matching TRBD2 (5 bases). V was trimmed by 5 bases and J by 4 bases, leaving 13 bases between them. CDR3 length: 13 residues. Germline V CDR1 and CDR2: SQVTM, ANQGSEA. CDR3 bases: TGCAGCGTTCGACGCGGGCAGTCAGATACGCAGTATTTT. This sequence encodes CSVRRGQSDTQYF.